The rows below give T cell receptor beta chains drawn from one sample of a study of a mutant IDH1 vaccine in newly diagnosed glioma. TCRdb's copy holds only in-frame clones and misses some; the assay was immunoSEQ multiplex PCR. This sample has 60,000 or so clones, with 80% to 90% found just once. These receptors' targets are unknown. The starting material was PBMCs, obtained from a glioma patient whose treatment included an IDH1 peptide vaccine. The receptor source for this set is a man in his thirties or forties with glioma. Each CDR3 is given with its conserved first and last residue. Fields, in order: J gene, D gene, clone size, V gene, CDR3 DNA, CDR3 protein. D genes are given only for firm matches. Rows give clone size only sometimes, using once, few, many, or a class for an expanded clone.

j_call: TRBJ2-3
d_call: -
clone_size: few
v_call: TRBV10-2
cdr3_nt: TGCGCCAGCAGTGACGAGGGGCTGGCAGATACGCAGTATTTT
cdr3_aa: CASSDEGLADTQYF

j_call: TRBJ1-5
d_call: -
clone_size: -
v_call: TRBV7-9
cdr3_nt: TGTGCCAGCAGCTCAGGGGAGGGAGATCAGCCCCAGCATTTT
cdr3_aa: CASSSGEGDQPQHF

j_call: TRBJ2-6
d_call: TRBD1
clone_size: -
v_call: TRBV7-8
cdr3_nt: TGTGCCAGCAGCTTCGGACAGGGGGCCTCGAGGGCCAACGTCCTGACTTTC
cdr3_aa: CASSFGQGASRANVLTF

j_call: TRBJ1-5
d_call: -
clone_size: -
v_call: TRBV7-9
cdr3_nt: TGTGCCAGCAGCTTAGTTTCCGGGACTCTGGGAGATCAGCCCCAGCATTTT
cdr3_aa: CASSLVSGTLGDQPQHF

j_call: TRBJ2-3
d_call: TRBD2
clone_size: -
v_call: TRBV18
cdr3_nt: TGTGCCAGCTCACCACCCGGACTAGCGGGGGGGTCAGATACGCAGTATTTT
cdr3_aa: CASSPPGLAGGSDTQYF

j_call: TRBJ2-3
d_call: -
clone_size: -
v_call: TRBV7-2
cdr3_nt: TGTGCCAGCACTTTCTCCGGCACAGATACGCAGTATTTT
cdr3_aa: CASTFSGTDTQYF

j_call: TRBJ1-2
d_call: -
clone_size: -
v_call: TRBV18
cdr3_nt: TGTGCCAGCTCAACCCTCGGTGGCTACACCTTC
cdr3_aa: CASSTLGGYTF

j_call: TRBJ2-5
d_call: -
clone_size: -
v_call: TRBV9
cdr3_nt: TGTGCCAGCAGCGCCAGGGGATCCCAAGAGACCCAGTACTTC
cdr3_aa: CASSARGSQETQYF

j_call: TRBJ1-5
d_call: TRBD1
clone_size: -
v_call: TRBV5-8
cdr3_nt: TGTGCCAGCAGCTTTTTTATAACAGGGGGAGGTAACAATCAGCCCCAGCATTTT
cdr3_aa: CASSFFITGGGNNQPQHF

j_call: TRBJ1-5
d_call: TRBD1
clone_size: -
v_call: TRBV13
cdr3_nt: TGTGCCAGCATCACCGGGACAGGGGAGTTTTTTTGGCAGCCCCAGCATTTT
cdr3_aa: CASITGTGEFFWQPQHF

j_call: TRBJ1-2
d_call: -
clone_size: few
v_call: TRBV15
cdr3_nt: TGTGCCACCAGCGCGGGGGACTATGGCTACACCTTC
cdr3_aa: CATSAGDYGYTF

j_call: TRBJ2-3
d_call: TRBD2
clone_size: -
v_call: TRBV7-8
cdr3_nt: TGTGCCAGCCTAGCGGGGGGGCCTCCAGATACGCAGTATTTT
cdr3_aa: CASLAGGPPDTQYF

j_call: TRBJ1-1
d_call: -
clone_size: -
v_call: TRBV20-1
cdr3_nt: TGCAGTGCTAGAGAAGCTGAAGCTTTCTTT
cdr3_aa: CSAREAEAFF

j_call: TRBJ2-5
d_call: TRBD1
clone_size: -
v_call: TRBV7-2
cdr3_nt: TGTGCCAGCAGCTTGGGAACAGGGGGGAGCCAAGAGACCCAGTACTTC
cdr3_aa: CASSLGTGGSQETQYF

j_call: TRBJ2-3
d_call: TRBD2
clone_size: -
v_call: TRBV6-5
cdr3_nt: TGTGCCAGCAGTTACCTAGCGGGGGCCACAGATACGCAGTATTTT
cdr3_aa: CASSYLAGATDTQYF

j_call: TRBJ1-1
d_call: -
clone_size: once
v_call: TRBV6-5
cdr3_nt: TGTGCCAGCAGGGGGAGGAACACTGAAGCTTTCTTT
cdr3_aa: CASRGRNTEAFF

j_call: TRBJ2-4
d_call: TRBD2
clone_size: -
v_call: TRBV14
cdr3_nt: TGTGCCAGCAGCCAAGATGGGACTAGCGGGGTATACATTCAGTACTTC
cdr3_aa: CASSQDGTSGVYIQYF

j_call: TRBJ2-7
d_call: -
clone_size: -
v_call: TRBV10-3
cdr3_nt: TGTGCCATCAGTGAGACGGGACGTGCCTTAGAGGCCTCCTACGAGCAGTACTTC
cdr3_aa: CAISETGRALEASYEQYF

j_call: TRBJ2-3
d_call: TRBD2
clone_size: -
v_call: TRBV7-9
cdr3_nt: TGTGCCAGCAGCTTAGGACTAGCGAGCACAGATACGCAGTATTTT
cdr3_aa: CASSLGLASTDTQYF

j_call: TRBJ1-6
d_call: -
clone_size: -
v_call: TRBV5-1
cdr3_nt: TGCGCCAGCAGCTTGGCCACCAGGAACTATAATTCACCCCTCCACTTT
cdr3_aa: CASSLATRNYNSPLHF

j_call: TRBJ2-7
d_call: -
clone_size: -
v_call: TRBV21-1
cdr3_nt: TGTGCCAGCAGCAAAGATATGACAGGTAAAAACTACGAGCAGTACTTC
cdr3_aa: CASSKDMTGKNYEQYF

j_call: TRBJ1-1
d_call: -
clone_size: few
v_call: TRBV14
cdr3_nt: TGTGCCAGCAGCCTCACCTTGGGGAACACTGAAGCTTTCTTT
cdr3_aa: CASSLTLGNTEAFF

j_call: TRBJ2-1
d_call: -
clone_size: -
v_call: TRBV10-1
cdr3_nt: TGCGCCAGCAGTGTGGGCAGCTTCGATGAGCAGTTCTTC
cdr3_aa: CASSVGSFDEQFF

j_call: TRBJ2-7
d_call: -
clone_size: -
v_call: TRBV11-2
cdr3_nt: TGTGCCAGCAGCCCAGAGGGCCGGCCCAACTACGAGCAGTACTTC
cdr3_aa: CASSPEGRPNYEQYF

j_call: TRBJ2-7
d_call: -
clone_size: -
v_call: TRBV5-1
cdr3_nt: TGCGCCAGCAGCACCGGGCACGATAAATACGAGCAGTACTTC
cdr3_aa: CASSTGHDKYEQYF

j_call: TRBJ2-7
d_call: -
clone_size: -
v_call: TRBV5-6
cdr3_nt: TGTGCCAGCAGCTTGGGCAGATCCTACGAGCAGTACTTC
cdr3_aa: CASSLGRSYEQYF

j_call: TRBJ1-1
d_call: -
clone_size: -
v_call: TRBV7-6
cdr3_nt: TGTGCCAGCAGCCTTCATTCTCGGACTGAAGCTTTCTTT
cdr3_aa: CASSLHSRTEAFF

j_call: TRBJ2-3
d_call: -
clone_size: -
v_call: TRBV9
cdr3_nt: TGTGCCAGCAGCGTAGGAGCAGATACGCAGTATTTT
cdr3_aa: CASSVGADTQYF

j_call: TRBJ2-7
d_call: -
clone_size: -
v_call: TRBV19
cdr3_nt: TGTGCCAGTAGTCACAAGGACGGAGGCTCCTACGAGCAGTACTTC
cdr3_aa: CASSHKDGGSYEQYF

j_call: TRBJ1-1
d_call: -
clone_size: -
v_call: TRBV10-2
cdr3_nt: TGCGCCAGCAGTGAGCAGATAACTGAAGCTTTCTTT
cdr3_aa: CASSEQITEAFF

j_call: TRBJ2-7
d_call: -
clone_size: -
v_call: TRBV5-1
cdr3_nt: TGCGCCAGCAGCTGGAGCACAGGTACCCACGAGCAGTACTTC
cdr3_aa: CASSWSTGTHEQYF

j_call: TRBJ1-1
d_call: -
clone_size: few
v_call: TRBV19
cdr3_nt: TGTGCCAGTAGGGGTTTGGGGACTTCGAACACTGAAGCTTTCTTT
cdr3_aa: CASRGLGTSNTEAFF

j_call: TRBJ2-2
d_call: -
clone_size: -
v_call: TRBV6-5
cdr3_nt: TGTGCCAGCAGCAGACAGGCAAAACCGAGGGAGCTGTTTTTT
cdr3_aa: CASSRQAKPRELFF

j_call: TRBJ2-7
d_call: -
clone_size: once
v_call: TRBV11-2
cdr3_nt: TGTGCCAGCAGGCCCCCTAGCGTTGGGTCCTACGAGCAGTACTTC
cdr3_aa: CASRPPSVGSYEQYF

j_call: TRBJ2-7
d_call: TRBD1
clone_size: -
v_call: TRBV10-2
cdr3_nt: TGCGCCAGCAGAGATCCGGGACAGAGAAACGAGCAGTACTTC
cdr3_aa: CASRDPGQRNEQYF

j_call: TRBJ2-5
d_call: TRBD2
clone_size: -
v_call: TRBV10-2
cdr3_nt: TGCGCCAGCAGTGATAGCGGGGGGGCCCGGGAGACCCAGTACTTC
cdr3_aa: CASSDSGGARETQYF

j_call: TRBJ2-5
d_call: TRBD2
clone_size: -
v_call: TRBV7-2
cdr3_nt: TGTGCCAGCAGCTTAGACCTAGCGGGGGGTCGGGAGACCCAGTACTTC
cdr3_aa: CASSLDLAGGRETQYF

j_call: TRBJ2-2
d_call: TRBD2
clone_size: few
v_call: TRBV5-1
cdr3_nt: TGCGCCAGCAGCGGACTAGCGACCAACACCGGGGAGCTGTTTTTT
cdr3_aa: CASSGLATNTGELFF

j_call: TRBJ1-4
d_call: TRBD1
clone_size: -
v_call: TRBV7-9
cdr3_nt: TGTGCCAGCAGCCCCGGACAGGTAGTAAATGAAAAACTGTTTTTT
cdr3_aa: CASSPGQVVNEKLFF

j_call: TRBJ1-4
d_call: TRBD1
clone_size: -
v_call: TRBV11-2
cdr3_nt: TGTGCCAGCAGCCTCGACAGGGGGAGAGGTGAAAAACTGTTTTTT
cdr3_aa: CASSLDRGRGEKLFF

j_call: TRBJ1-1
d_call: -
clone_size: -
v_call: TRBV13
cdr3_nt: TGTGCCAGCAGCCCTGAGGGGGACACTGAAGCTTTCTTT
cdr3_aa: CASSPEGDTEAFF

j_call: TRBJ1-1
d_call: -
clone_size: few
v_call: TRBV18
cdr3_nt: TGTGCCAGCTCTCCCTCGGGTGGCACTGAAGCTTTCTTT
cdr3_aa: CASSPSGGTEAFF

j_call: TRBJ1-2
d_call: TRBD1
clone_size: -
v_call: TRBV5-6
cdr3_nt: TGTGCCAGCAGCTGGGGGACAGCGGATGGCTACACCTTC
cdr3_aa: CASSWGTADGYTF

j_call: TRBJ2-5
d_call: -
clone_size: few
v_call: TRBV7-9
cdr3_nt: TGTGCCAGCAGCCTAGGCGGAACAAAAAGGGAGACCCAGTACTTC
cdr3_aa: CASSLGGTKRETQYF

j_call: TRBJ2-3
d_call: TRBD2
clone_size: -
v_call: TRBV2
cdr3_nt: TGTGCCAGCAACGAAGCGGGGCGCGCAGATACGCAGTATTTT
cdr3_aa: CASNEAGRADTQYF

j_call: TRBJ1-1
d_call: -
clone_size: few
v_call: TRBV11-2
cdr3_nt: TGTGCCAGCAGCTTAGACCTGTCAGGTGCCGTGTGGGTCACTGAAGCTTTCTTT
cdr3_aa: CASSLDLSGAVWVTEAFF

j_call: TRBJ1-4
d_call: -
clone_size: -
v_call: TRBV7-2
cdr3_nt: TGTGCCAGCAGCTTATGGTCTACAACTAATGAAAAACTGTTTTTT
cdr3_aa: CASSLWSTTNEKLFF

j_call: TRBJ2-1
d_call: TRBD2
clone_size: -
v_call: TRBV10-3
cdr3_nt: TGTGCCATCAGTGAGTCGACTAGCGGGGGGTCGAGCTCCTACAATGAGCAGTTCTTC
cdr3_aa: CAISESTSGGSSSYNEQFF